These T cell receptor beta chains were read from a single sample in a study of OX40 agonist ivuxolimab in advanced cancers. Some clones are missing from TCRdb's copy, which holds only in-frame ones; the method was immunoSEQ multiplex PCR. The data hold roughly 83,000 clones, with roughly nine tenths observed a single time. This sample comprised CD4+ or CD8+ T cells sorted from blood, obtained in a trial of the OX40 agonist ivuxolimab. These TCRs come from an adult with an advanced solid tumor such as melanoma, head and neck, liver or kidney cancer. Both conserved end residues are part of each CDR3. A D gene is named only where the DNA matches it firmly. The size entry is marked missing in some rows and otherwise reads once, few, many or a size class.

>TRBJ2-3|TRBV7-3|-|-
CASSLLGSTDTQYF
TGTGCCAGCAGCTTATTAGGGTCCACAGATACGCAGTATTTT
>TRBJ2-1|TRBV7-2|once|-
CASSLVTSSEQFF
TGTGCCAGCAGCTTAGTCACTAGTAGTGAGCAGTTCTTC
>TRBJ2-2|TRBV28|-|-
CASSHLLGGTGELFF
TGTGCCAGCAGCCACCTTCTTGGGGGCACCGGGGAGCTGTTTTTT
>TRBJ1-1|TRBV30|-|TRBD1
CAWSAWTGILRNTEAFF
TGTGCCTGGAGTGCCTGGACAGGGATATTGCGGAACACTGAAGCTTTCTTT
>TRBJ2-1|TRBV7-9|-|-
CASTNPGTDYNEQFF
TGTGCCAGCACTAACCCCGGGACTGACTACAATGAGCAGTTCTTC
>TRBJ2-3|TRBV9|-|-
CASSVESDTQYF
TGTGCCAGCAGCGTAGAGTCAGATACGCAGTATTTT
>TRBJ1-5|TRBV30|-|-
CAWSAGTGDGSQHF
TGTGCCTGGAGTGCCGGGACGGGGGATGGGTCCCAGCATTTT
>TRBJ1-5|TRBV27|few|-
CASSLAGIGQPQHF
TGTGCCAGCAGTTTAGCCGGTATAGGACAGCCCCAGCATTTT
>TRBJ2-3|TRBV28|-|TRBD1
CASSSGQGARYTQYF
TGTGCCAGCAGCTCGGGACAGGGGGCGCGATATACGCAGTATTTT
>TRBJ1-6|TRBV10-3|-|TRBD1
CAISERGTGGSPLHF
TGTGCCATCAGTGAGCGAGGGACAGGGGGTTCACCCCTCCACTTT
>TRBJ1-1|TRBV19|-|-
CASSMERTEAFF
TGTGCCAGTAGTATGGAGAGGACTGAAGCTTTCTTT
>TRBJ2-7|TRBV28|once|-
CASSLYDYEQYF
TGTGCCAGCAGTTTATATGACTACGAGCAGTACTTC
>TRBJ1-1|TRBV28|-|-
CASSSLYGASEAFF
TGTGCCAGCAGCTCATTATATGGGGCGAGCGAAGCTTTCTTT
>TRBJ1-5|TRBV4-3|-|-
CASSQVFGVRQPQHF
TGCGCCAGCAGCCAAGTTTTTGGGGTAAGACAGCCCCAGCATTTT
>TRBJ2-1|TRBV11-2|once|-
CASSLGGSSYNEQFF
TGTGCCAGCAGCTTAGGCGGAAGCTCCTACAATGAGCAGTTCTTC
>TRBJ2-4|TRBV4-1|-|TRBD1
CASSLGQGNIQYF
TGCGCCAGCAGCCTGGGACAGGGAAACATTCAGTACTTC
>TRBJ1-1|TRBV28|-|-
CASLEDPNTEAFF
TGTGCCAGCTTGGAGGACCCGAACACTGAAGCTTTCTTT
>TRBJ1-6|TRBV30|-|-
CAWAGTLNSPLHF
TGTGCCTGGGCCGGGACATTGAATTCACCCCTCCACTTT
>TRBJ2-1|TRBV2|-|TRBD2
CASSASGGVNYNEQFF
TGTGCCAGCAGTGCTAGCGGGGGAGTAAACTACAATGAGCAGTTCTTC
>TRBJ2-3|TRBV4-1|-|-
CASSQPGLFTDTQYF
TGCGCCAGCAGCCAACCAGGGCTGTTCACAGATACGCAGTATTTT
>TRBJ1-5|TRBV2|-|-
CASSEAAGGVQPQHF
TGTGCCAGCAGTGAAGCCGCTGGGGGTGTTCAGCCCCAGCATTTT
>TRBJ1-1|TRBV7-9|-|-
CATIDSSMNTEAFF
TGTGCCACCATAGACAGCTCCATGAACACTGAAGCTTTCTTT
>TRBJ2-1|TRBV11-2|-|-
CASSPTGGNEQFF
TGTGCCAGCAGCCCGACAGGAGGCAATGAGCAGTTCTTC
>TRBJ2-1|TRBV4-3|-|-
CASSQDWENEQFF
TGCGCCAGCAGCCAAGATTGGGAAAATGAGCAGTTCTTC
>TRBJ2-3|TRBV10-3|-|-
CAIKRVGDTQYF
TGTGCCATCAAGAGGGTCGGAGATACGCAGTATTTT
>TRBJ1-3|TRBV6-1|-|-
CASSEDRWDTIYF
TGTGCCAGCAGCGAGGACAGATGGGACACCATATATTTT
>TRBJ2-1|TRBV27|-|-
CASSFSVGYNEQFF
TGTGCCAGCAGTTTCTCCGTAGGTTACAATGAGCAGTTCTTC
>TRBJ2-3|TRBV4-1|-|-
CASSHVITDTQYF
TGCGCCAGCAGCCATGTAATCACAGATACGCAGTATTTT
>TRBJ2-1|TRBV6-5|-|-
CASSSPLQWYNEQFF
TGTGCCAGCAGTTCCCCCCTTCAGTGGTACAATGAGCAGTTCTTC
>TRBJ1-2|TRBV10-3|-|-
CAINPGFNYGYTF
TGTGCCATCAATCCAGGGTTTAACTATGGCTACACCTTC
>TRBJ2-1|TRBV29-1|few|TRBD1
CSVEGTGHFSNEQFF
TGCAGCGTTGAGGGGACAGGGCATTTCTCCAATGAGCAGTTCTTC
>TRBJ2-3|TRBV15|-|-
CATSSGWGRYTDTQYF
TGTGCCACCAGCAGCGGATGGGGGAGATACACAGATACGCAGTATTTT
>TRBJ2-1|TRBV10-3|once|TRBD1
CAISESGGSYNLQFF
TGTGCCATCAGTGAATCAGGGGGAAGTTACAATTTGCAGTTCTTC
>TRBJ1-3|TRBV18|once|-
CASSPGGNTIYF
TGTGCCAGCTCCCCGGGGGGAAACACCATATATTTT
>TRBJ1-2|TRBV30|-|-
CAWIEWTDDYGYTF
TGTGCCTGGATCGAATGGACAGATGACTATGGCTACACCTTC
>TRBJ2-3|TRBV18|-|-
CASSPRTDTQYF
TGTGCCAGCTCACCCCGGACAGATACGCAGTATTTT
>TRBJ2-7|TRBV6-6|few|-
CASSYSASSYEQYF
TGTGCCAGCAGTTACTCGGCCAGCTCCTACGAGCAGTACTTC
>TRBJ2-1|TRBV5-5|-|TRBD2
CASREAGGPVNEQFF
TGTGCCAGCAGGGAAGCGGGAGGACCAGTTAATGAGCAGTTCTTC
>TRBJ2-3|TRBV5-6|once|-
CASLTAPGPELF
TGTGCCAGCCTGACGGCCCCGGGCCCAGAGTTATTT
>TRBJ2-5|TRBV6-1|-|-
CASSEAFWSSETQYF
TGTGCCAGCAGTGAAGCATTTTGGAGTTCGGAGACCCAGTACTTC
>TRBJ2-1|TRBV18|medium-sized|TRBD2
CASSSGLAEDITNNEQFF
TGTGCCAGCTCATCGGGACTAGCGGAAGACATTACAAACAATGAGCAGTTCTTC
>TRBJ1-2|TRBV6-1|-|TRBD1
CASRDDRGNYGYTF
TGTGCCAGCAGAGACGACAGGGGGAACTATGGCTACACCTTC
>TRBJ2-3|TRBV5-4|-|-
CASSLGEPDTQYF
TGTGCCAGCAGCTTGGGGGAGCCGGATACGCAGTATTTT
>TRBJ2-5|TRBV5-5|-|-
CASSLDLFETQYF
TGTGCCAGCAGCTTGGACCTCTTCGAGACCCAGTACTTC
>TRBJ2-7|TRBV7-8|-|TRBD1
CASSLGGTGFKQYF
TGTGCCAGCAGCTTAGGAGGGACAGGGTTCAAACAGTACTTC
>TRBJ1-3|TRBV28|-|-
CASSPGGNTIYF
TGTGCCAGCAGTCCAGGGGGAAACACCATATATTTT
>TRBJ2-3|TRBV6-6|once|TRBD1
CASSYSTGAIPDTQYF
TGTGCCAGCAGTTACTCGACAGGGGCAATTCCAGATACGCAGTATTTT
>TRBJ1-1|TRBV9|-|-
CASSPWTANTEAFF
TGTGCCAGCAGCCCCTGGACAGCTAACACTGAAGCTTTCTTT
>TRBJ2-1|TRBV6-6|-|-
CASSYSFGYEQFF
TGTGCCAGCAGTTACTCGTTCGGCTATGAGCAGTTCTTC
>TRBJ2-6|TRBV6-6|once|-
CATFSGANVLTF
TGTGCCACCTTTTCCGGGGCCAACGTCCTGACTTTC
>TRBJ2-1|TRBV15|-|TRBD2
CATSIILAGSEQFF
TGTGCCACCAGCATTATATTAGCGGGATCTGAGCAGTTCTTC
>TRBJ2-6|TRBV5-4|-|-
CASSLGAGADSGANVLTF
TGTGCCAGCAGCTTGGGGGCAGGGGCCGACTCTGGGGCCAACGTCCTGACTTTC
>TRBJ2-1|TRBV2|-|-
CASREGAFESNEQFF
TGTGCCAGCCGGGAAGGGGCCTTTGAATCCAATGAGCAGTTCTTC
>TRBJ1-5|TRBV27|-|-
CASSLGANQPQHF
TGTGCCAGCAGTTTAGGGGCCAATCAGCCCCAGCATTTT
>TRBJ2-4|TRBV21-1|-|-
CASSSGRRDIQYF
TGTGCCAGCAGCTCAGGGCGGAGGGACATTCAGTACTTC
>TRBJ1-2|TRBV5-1|-|-
CASSLYGYGYTF
TGCGCCAGCAGCTTGTATGGCTATGGCTACACCTTC
>TRBJ2-7|TRBV4-1|-|TRBD1
CASSQVPGQGYEQYF
TGCGCCAGCAGCCAAGTTCCGGGACAGGGCTACGAGCAGTACTTC